This T cell receptor beta chain was sequenced for a study of cytomegalovirus exposure and HLA in healthy donors. At the level of the study: Earlier, almost 120 million unique TCR beta sequences were recovered from roughly 170 million T cells by an analysis.

PCR involved 60 Vbeta and 13 Jbeta primers. Generated by immunoSEQ multiplex PCR, the TCRdb table keeps only in-frame clones and is missing some. In the table there are fewer than 250,000 clones, just over 75% of which are singletons. Whole-study results and caveats: Across donors, most TCRs were seen rarely, yet some public ones were widespread. A further, later analysis showed that HLA-associated TCR beta chains (compared with equally common others) were more clonally expanded.

About this clone: Its antigen is as yet unknown.

The CDR3 loop spans 11 amino acids. The germline V gene has CDR1 SGHDT and CDR2 YYEEEE. The germline V and J ends were trimmed by 0 bases and 7 bases, with 4 bases remaining between them. Sequencing was carried out using PBMCs. This chain connects TRBV5-6 to TRBJ1-1; D uncertain. The clonotype originates from a man in his late teens or twenties in good health and CMV-seronegative. The CDR3 DNA is TGTGCCAGCAGCTTGGGCAGTGAAGCTTTCTTT. Its protein product is CASSLGSEAFF. Supplemented by reference TRBV5-6 and TRBJ1-1, the full variable domain reads DAGVTQSPTHLIKTRGQQVTLRCSPKSGHDTVSWYQQALGQGPQFIFQYYEEEERQRGNFPDRFSGHQFPNYSSELNVNALLLGDSALYLCASSLGSEAFFGQGTRLTVV.